This T cell receptor beta chain was found in a study of OX40 agonist ivuxolimab in advanced cancers. Study-level background: Hepatocellular carcinoma, melanoma, renal cell or head and neck cancer occurred in dose-escalation patients.

The V and J ends lost 5 bases and 7 bases respectively, with 17 bases between them. Per germline, CDR1 LGHNT and CDR2 FRNRAP. The CDR3 is 14 amino acids. Sampling times: baseline, cycle 4 day 1, cycle 7 day 1. The assay was immunoSEQ multiplex PCR, and TCRdb's table has in-frame clones only and misses some. The table includes some 45,000 clones, almost 80% detected once. The input for sequencing was CD4+ or CD8+ T cells sorted from blood, taken in a trial of the OX40 agonist ivuxolimab. The sequence was collected from an adult with an advanced solid tumor such as melanoma, head and neck, liver or kidney cancer. The gene calls are TRBV12-5 and TRBJ1-1, with D possibly TRBD1 on 5 matching bases. CDR3 residues: CASGPDWEGVEAFF. As DNA, the CDR3 is TGTGCTAGTGGTCCGGACTGGGAAGGGGTTGAAGCTTTCTTT.